Listed below are T cell receptor beta chains from one sample, sequenced in a study of T cell responses to AZD1222 COVID-19 vaccine. This table comes from immunoSEQ multiplex PCR, and its TCRdb copy is limited to in-frame clones, with some not included. Seen here are over 65,000 clones, 70% to 85% observed once, and the top ten hold around 20%. The source material was peripheral blood, sampled on day 0 of AZD1222 vaccination. These receptors originate from an adult in good health. CDR3s include the opening cysteine and the closing phenylalanine or tryptophan. Size is stated for part of the rows, as once, few or many counts, or as a class when the clone is expanded.

size	V	J	CDR3
NA	TRBV28	TRBJ2-4	CASSPAGANIQYF
NA	TRBV3-1/TRBV3-2	TRBJ1-5	CASSHGTSSNQPQHF
NA	TRBV7-2	TRBJ2-1	CASSYDSSYNEQFF
NA	TRBV19	TRBJ1-2	CASSNLETNYGYTF
NA	TRBV2	TRBJ1-2	CASSAQRDSYGYTF
NA	TRBV6-5	TRBJ2-7	CASRKGLAATYEQYF
NA	TRBV19	TRBJ2-7	CASSIFQGTTYEQYF
NA	TRBV7-2	TRBJ2-2	CASSPTVGDTGELFF
NA	TRBV2	TRBJ2-1	CASSIAGGRNEQFF
once	TRBV5-1	TRBJ1-6	CASSPQGLLSSPLHF
once	TRBV7-9	TRBJ2-7	CASSQRGGLWYEQYF
NA	TRBV6-5	NA	CASSYSWGGAETQYF
NA	TRBV4-2	TRBJ2-7	CASSQDGQGIGYEQYF
NA	TRBV18	TRBJ1-1	CASSPQEDTEAFF
NA	TRBV4-1	TRBJ2-7	CASSRQTSGQINSYEQYF
NA	TRBV10-1	TRBJ2-1	CASSDGVYNEQFF
NA	TRBV10-1	TRBJ2-7	CASSESSLALAGGYEQYF
few	TRBV28	TRBJ1-5	CASISRATGNQPQHF
NA	TRBV10-3	TRBJ2-1	CAIWDGFLEDEQFF
NA	TRBV14	TRBJ2-2	CASRGQMNTGELFF
once	TRBV7-2	TRBJ1-5	CASSPGGSSNQPQHF
NA	TRBV5-1	TRBJ2-1	CASSLSGVNEQFF
NA	TRBV29-1	TRBJ1-2	CSVGAGGNYGYTF
NA	TRBV2	TRBJ2-1	CASRNRGVRQFF
NA	TRBV7-9	TRBJ2-1	CASSFGTSGSEQFF
NA	TRBV19	TRBJ1-5	CASSRADGQPQHF
few	TRBV19	TRBJ1-2	CASSRGGSRDYGYTF
NA	TRBV15	TRBJ2-3	CATSPRQAHTDTQYF
NA	TRBV6-2/TRBV6-3	TRBJ2-2	CASSYPPVTGELFF
NA	TRBV4-1	TRBJ1-5	CASSQTSGTGAINQPQHF
NA	TRBV4-1	TRBJ1-2	CASSQDHNYGYTF
NA	TRBV5-6	TRBJ2-6	CASSFSTAGEVGANVLTF
NA	TRBV7-2	TRBJ2-1	CASSLEDSHNEQFF
once	TRBV19	TRBJ1-2	CASMRDRSNYGYTF
NA	TRBV13	TRBJ1-6	CASSLGQSNSPLHF
many	TRBV25-1	TRBJ2-7	CASSEWASGNEQYF
NA	TRBV19	TRBJ1-3	CASSHGPPGNTIYF
NA	TRBV2	TRBJ2-5	CASILSPRSQETQYF
NA	TRBV7-2	TRBJ2-5	CASRLGVLGETQYF
NA	TRBV7-9	TRBJ1-5	CASSLSFADQPQHF
NA	TRBV19	TRBJ2-3	CASTPGRDRGGDTQYF
NA	TRBV5-1	TRBJ1-6	CASSLGHNSPLHF
NA	TRBV4-2	TRBJ1-3	CASSQDGQGVGNTIYF
NA	TRBV27	TRBJ1-5	CASSSTPGQGNSQPQHF
NA	TRBV28	TRBJ1-2	CASSEQGRNYGYTF